These 20 T cell receptor beta chains were sequenced from one sample in a study of T-cell memory formation after mild COVID-19. TCRdb re-derived calls from the 5' RACE reads in MiXCR, one entry per CDR3 protein. This repertoire shows roughly 130,000 distinct CDR3 sequences, about 6% found once; its top ten account for approximately 2.1%. The sample was PBMCs or a T cell subset sorted from them (not recorded which). The receptors derive from an adult woman who had mild COVID-19 (a few samples of this study predate the infection). Cell type and time point are not known.

This clonotype was counted between two and nine times. This chain uses TRBV5-6 with TRBJ2-5; 8 nucleotides align to TRBD1. Germline CDR1 is SGHDT and CDR2 is YYEEEE. V lost 1 base to trimming and J lost 3 bases; unmatched junction nucleotides: 5. CDR3 size: 15 residues. The CDR3 reads CASSLIGQGEETQYF. The CDR3 region has the DNA TGTGCCAGCAGCTTGATCGGACAGGGCGAAGAGACCCAGTACTTC.

The CDR3 spells CASTPQEFRGAFF. The CDR3 nucleotides are TGTGCCAGCACCCCACAGGAGTTCCGCGGAGCTTTCTTT. The gene calls are TRBV6-2 or TRBV6-3 and TRBJ1-1, with a weak D call TRBD1 (5 bases). Trimming pared 7 bases from V and 10 bases from J, leaving 19 bases between. CDR3 length equals 13 residues. Looked up from germline, CDR1 is MNHEY and CDR2 is SVGEGT.

This clonotype showed up many times. The CDR3 coding sequence is TGTGCCAGCAGCCAGTCAGGGAACGAGCAGTACTTC. Amino acid sequence: CASSQSGNEQYF. V and J are TRBV14 and TRBJ2-7; perhaps TRBD1 as D (5 bases). Per the germline V gene, CDR1 is SGHDN and CDR2 is FVKESK. The CDR3 runs to 12 residues. With 3 bases removed from V and 5 bases from J, the gap between germline ends came to 8 bases.

This clonotype came up a few times. This rearrangement joins TRBV6-6 to TRBJ1-2, with D hard to call. The CDR3 has 16 amino acids. The ends were cut back, 2 bases at V and 8 bases at J, with 21 bases in the middle. Germline V gene lookup returns CDR1 MNHNY and CDR2 SVGAGI (reference sequence). CDR3 sequence (DNA): TGTGCCAGCAGTTACAAGATCGCCGGGCTCGGGATCGGCTACACCTTC. This translates into CASSYKIAGLGIGYTF.

This clonotype was picked up a small number of times. The chain links TRBV6-2 or TRBV6-3 to TRBJ2-7; no reliable D call. There are 12 residues in the CDR3. Germline V lookup: CDR1 MNHEY, CDR2 SVGEGT. V was shortened by 5 bases and J by 6 bases, with 11 bases between the two germline ends. This chain's CDR3 is CASSRAPLEQYF. In DNA form, the CDR3 reads TGTGCCAGCAGTAGGGCACCCCTCGAGCAGTACTTC.

There are a few counts of this clonotype. J is TRBJ1-6 and V is TRBV4-2; possible D gene TRBD1, 6 bases. The germline V gene has CDR1 LGHNA and CDR2 YNFKEQ. The CDR3 contains 15 residues. Trimming cost V 2 bases and J 5 bases, with 10 bases left between them. CDR3 amino acids: CASSQPGQDNSPLHF. The CDR3 nucleotides are TGTGCCAGCAGCCAACCGGGACAAGATAATTCACCCCTCCACTTT.

The gene calls are TRBV27 and TRBJ2-7, with 8 bases lining up with TRBD2. CDR3 length equals 15 residues. Germline V gene lookup returns CDR1 MNHEY and CDR2 SMNVEV (reference sequence). V was pared by 8 bases and J by 3 bases, with 12 bases of the junction left unmatched. CDR3 bases: TGTGCCAGCTCCTTTGGACGGGAGGGCTACTACGAGCAGTACTTC. Amino acids: CASSFGREGYYEQYF.

The chain employs TRBV30 and TRBJ1-2; no clear D gene. The V end was cut by 2 bases, the J end by 6 bases, with 10 bases between. The CDR3 is 12 residues long. The germline gives CDR1 GTSNPN, CDR2 SVGIG (reference sequence). For the CDR3, the DNA is TGTGCCTGGAGTCTCCTCAAGGATGGCTACACCTTC. Translated: CAWSLLKDGYTF.

This clonotype was counted only a few times. This chain uses TRBV2 with TRBJ2-7, with 9 bases aligning to TRBD2. V shed 6 bases, J shed 4 bases, and the junction held 7 bases outside the gene matches. CDR1 is SNHLY, CDR2 FYNNEI, per germline. CDR3 size: 14 residues. CDR3 region: CASSIAGEGYEQYF. DNA for the CDR3: TGTGCCAGCAGCATAGCGGGAGAGGGGTACGAGCAGTACTTC.

The J gene is TRBJ1-3, the V gene TRBV4-3; 9 bases are a match to TRBD1. This CDR3 is built from 17 residues. Per germline, CDR1 LGHNA and CDR2 YSLEER. The J segment lost 2 bases and the V segment lost 2 bases, leaving 7 bases of the junction unmatched. CDR3 region: CASSQKVGQGPGNTIYF. CDR3 sequence (DNA): TGCGCCAGCAGCCAAAAAGTGGGACAGGGTCCTGGAAACACCATATATTTT.

This clonotype occurred a few times. This sequence joins TRBV6-5 and TRBJ2-1; unclear D gene. CDR1 is MNHEY, CDR2 SVGAGI, per germline. Deletions cut 2 bases from V and 0 bases from J, with 11 bases between. CDR3 size: 16 residues. The CDR3 sequence: CASSYGAYSSYNEQFF. The CDR3 DNA is TGTGCCAGCAGTTACGGAGCGTATAGCTCCTACAATGAGCAGTTCTTC.

This chain links TRBV7-2 with TRBJ1-2; weak D call: TRBD1 (5 bases). CDR3 length: 14 amino acids. Per germline, CDR1 SGHTA and CDR2 FQGNSA. V lost 2 bases to trimming and J lost 8 bases, with 15 bases between them. DNA for the CDR3: TGTGCCAGCAGCTTAAGGGGCCAGACGGGAGGCTACACCTTC. Its protein product is CASSLRGQTGGYTF.

The chain recombines TRBV12-3 or TRBV12-4 with TRBJ1-4; the match to TRBD1 covers 7 bases. This CDR3 is 14 amino acids long. The J segment lost 5 bases and the V segment lost 3 bases, leaving 3 bases of the junction unmatched. The CDR3 sequence: CASSLQGGNEKLFF. The CDR3 DNA sequence: TGTGCCAGCAGTTTGCAGGGGGGGAATGAAAAACTGTTTTTT.

The CDR3 is CATSVPGEYNEQFF. CDR3 DNA: TGTGCCACCAGTGTCCCGGGGGAGTACAATGAGCAGTTCTTC. The chain is built from TRBV24-1 and TRBJ2-1, with a weak D call TRBD2 (6 bases). CDR3 length equals 14 residues. V was clipped by 5 bases and J by 4 bases, with 11 bases between them. The germline gives CDR1 KGHDR, CDR2 SFDVKD.

The chain carries TRBV7-2 and TRBJ2-1, with D possibly matching TRBD1 (5 bases). There are 12 residues in the CDR3. The germline V and J ends were trimmed by 3 bases and 13 bases, with 13 bases remaining between them. The germline gives CDR1 SGHTA, CDR2 FQGNSA. The CDR3 bases are TGTGCCAGCAGCTTGGTGGGGCAGATACAGTTCTTC. Translating it yields CASSLVGQIQFF.

This clonotype was recorded many times. The chain couples TRBV5-1 to TRBJ2-7, with D unclear. The CDR3 is made up of 12 amino acids. In germline, CDR1 is SGHRS, CDR2 YFSETQ. V was clipped by 0 bases and J by 6 bases, with 7 bases between them. CDR3: CASSLGAAEQYF. The CDR3 nucleotides are TGCGCCAGCAGCTTGGGGGCGGCCGAGCAGTACTTC.

This clonotype was recorded at least ten times. This chain joins TRBV12-3 or TRBV12-4 and TRBJ2-3; TRBD2 aligns across 10 bases. This CDR3 region has 13 residues. Germline trimming cut 6 bases from V and 8 bases from J; bases unmatched to any gene: 5. This CDR3 is CASRAGGVFTQYF. The CDR3 DNA is TGTGCCAGCAGAGCGGGGGGGGTCTTTACGCAGTATTTT.

The chain carries TRBV9 and TRBJ2-5; 7 bases align to TRBD2. Per the germline V gene, CDR1 is SGDLS and CDR2 is YYNGEE. The CDR3 extends over 15 amino acids. The V and J ends lost 0 bases and 5 bases, in that order; junction bases with no gene match: 7. The CDR3 DNA sequence: TGTGCCAGCAGCGTAGATGGCGGGAGACGGGAGACCCAGTACTTC. Its translation: CASSVDGGRRETQYF.

This clonotype appeared many times. This chain joins TRBV10-3 and TRBJ2-7; TRBD2 agrees at 8 bases. The CDR3 is 14 amino acids. Germline V lookup: CDR1 ENHRY, CDR2 SYGVKD. Unmatched junction bases numbered 4, after V lost 3 bases and J lost 3 bases. As DNA, the CDR3 is TGTGCCATCAGTGAAGGAGCGGGGGACTACGAGCAGTACTTC. Its translation is CAISEGAGDYEQYF.

The chain is built from TRBV10-3 and TRBJ2-7; tentatively, D is TRBD1 (6 bases). CDR3 length: 16 amino acids. With 3 bases removed from V and 5 bases from J, the gap between germline ends came to 20 bases. The V gene's germline CDR1 is ENHRY and CDR2 SYGVKD. CDR3 nucleotide sequence: TGTGCCATCAGTGACGGGACGCCCGAAGGGGGACACGAGCAGTACTTC. Its translation is CAISDGTPEGGHEQYF.